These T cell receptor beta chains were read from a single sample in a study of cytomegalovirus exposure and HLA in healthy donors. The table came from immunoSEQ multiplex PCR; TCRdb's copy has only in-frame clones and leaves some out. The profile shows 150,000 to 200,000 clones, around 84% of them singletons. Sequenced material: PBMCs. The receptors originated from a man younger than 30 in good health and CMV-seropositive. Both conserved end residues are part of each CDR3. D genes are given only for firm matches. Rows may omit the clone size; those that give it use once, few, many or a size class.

DNA: TGTGCCAGCAGCTTGCAGGGAATGAACACTGAAGCTTTCTTT
CDR3: CASSLQGMNTEAFF
D: .
J: TRBJ1-1
size: once
V: TRBV5-4

DNA: TGTGCCAGCAGGGGGTTAGCGGGAGAAGGAGGTACGCAGTATTTT
CDR3: CASRGLAGEGGTQYF
D: TRBD2
J: TRBJ2-3
size: once
V: TRBV2

DNA: TGTGCCAGCTCCCCCCCATACAATGAGCAGTTCTTC
CDR3: CASSPPYNEQFF
D: .
J: TRBJ2-1
size: .
V: TRBV18

DNA: TGTGCCAGCAGCGTAGATGGCAGGGGGTCAGGCACAGATACGCAGTATTTT
CDR3: CASSVDGRGSGTDTQYF
D: TRBD1
J: TRBJ2-3
size: .
V: TRBV9

DNA: TGTGCCAGTCCTTCCCCCTTCGGTGAAGCTTTCTTT
CDR3: CASPSPFGEAFF
D: .
J: TRBJ1-1
size: .
V: TRBV19

DNA: TGTGCCAGCAGCTTTTTCCTCGGGGGTCAGCCCCAGCATTTT
CDR3: CASSFFLGGQPQHF
D: .
J: TRBJ1-5
size: .
V: TRBV7-6

DNA: TGTGCCAGCAGCTTATCAGCGAGCGCTAAGACCCAGTACTTC
CDR3: CASSLSASAKTQYF
D: .
J: TRBJ2-5
size: .
V: TRBV7-6

DNA: TGTGCCAGCAGCTTACTCACAGGGAATGAAAAACTGTTTTTT
CDR3: CASSLLTGNEKLFF
D: .
J: TRBJ1-4
size: .
V: TRBV7-8

DNA: TGTGCCAGCAGCCCAGGCGGGGGAGAGACCCAGTACTTC
CDR3: CASSPGGGETQYF
D: TRBD2
J: TRBJ2-5
size: .
V: TRBV7-9

DNA: TGTGCCAGCAGCTTTGGGACAGGGACAGATACGCAGTATTTT
CDR3: CASSFGTGTDTQYF
D: TRBD1
J: TRBJ2-3
size: .
V: TRBV5-5

DNA: TGCGCCAGCAGCCAACGTAGCGGGATATCCTACAATGAGCAGTTCTTC
CDR3: CASSQRSGISYNEQFF
D: TRBD2
J: TRBJ2-1
size: .
V: TRBV4-3

DNA: TGTGCCAGCAGTGCTCTCACAGGGGCTGGGGCCAACGTCCTGACTTTC
CDR3: CASSALTGAGANVLTF
D: TRBD1
J: TRBJ2-6
size: .
V: TRBV27

DNA: TGTGCCTGGAGTGTATTCGGGACAGGGCCTGACTATGGCTACACCTTC
CDR3: CAWSVFGTGPDYGYTF
D: TRBD1
J: TRBJ1-2
size: .
V: TRBV30

DNA: TGTGCCAGCAGCACCGCAGGGTACAATCAGCCCCAGCATTTT
CDR3: CASSTAGYNQPQHF
D: .
J: TRBJ1-5
size: .
V: TRBV11-3

DNA: TGCAGCGTTGGCCCAACTAGCGCTAGCACAGATACGCAGTATTTT
CDR3: CSVGPTSASTDTQYF
D: TRBD2
J: TRBJ2-3
size: .
V: TRBV29-1

DNA: TGTGCCAGCAGCGTAGGACTAGCGGGAATGAGCTCCTACAATGAGCAGTTCTTC
CDR3: CASSVGLAGMSSYNEQFF
D: TRBD2
J: TRBJ2-1
size: .
V: TRBV9

DNA: TGCAGCGTTGAAGAGCGCCGGGAGGGCCGGTCCTACAATGAGCAGTTCTTC
CDR3: CSVEERREGRSYNEQFF
D: TRBD2
J: TRBJ2-1
size: .
V: TRBV29-1

DNA: TGTGCCAGCAGTTACCTGACAGGCGGGGGGCATGAAAAACTGTTTTTT
CDR3: CASSYLTGGGHEKLFF
D: .
J: TRBJ1-4
size: .
V: TRBV6-5

DNA: TGTGCCAGCAGAACAGGGGGGGAGGACACTGAAGCTTTCTTT
CDR3: CASRTGGEDTEAFF
D: TRBD1
J: TRBJ1-1
size: .
V: TRBV28

DNA: TGTGCCAGCAGCCACCAAATAATCGCGGCGGGAGCGGCAGATACGCAGTATTTT
CDR3: CASSHQIIAAGAADTQYF
D: TRBD2
J: TRBJ2-3
size: .
V: TRBV9

DNA: TGCGCCAGCAGCTGGGGCGGGACAGGAAGGATCTTACCCCCGGAAGCTTTCTTT
CDR3: CASSWGGTGRILPPEAFF
D: TRBD1
J: TRBJ1-1
size: .
V: TRBV5-1

DNA: TGCGCCAGCAGCCAAGATCTAGGGACAGGGATCTGGAAGACCCAGTACTTC
CDR3: CASSQDLGTGIWKTQYF
D: TRBD1
J: TRBJ2-5
size: .
V: TRBV4-3

DNA: TGTGCCAGCAGCGGAGGGACAGGGGGCTGGCAGCCCCAGCATTTT
CDR3: CASSGGTGGWQPQHF
D: TRBD1
J: TRBJ1-5
size: once
V: TRBV9

DNA: TGTGCCAGCAGGTTACAGGCGTTAAACAATCAGCCCCAGCATTTT
CDR3: CASRLQALNNQPQHF
D: .
J: TRBJ1-5
size: .
V: TRBV6-1

DNA: TGTGCCAGCAGTTTATTTAGGGGGTACGAGCAGTACTTC
CDR3: CASSLFRGYEQYF
D: .
J: TRBJ2-7
size: .
V: TRBV27

DNA: TGTGCCAGCAGTTCCCCCCCGGCAGGGTCTGGCTACACCTTC
CDR3: CASSSPPAGSGYTF
D: .
J: TRBJ1-2
size: .
V: TRBV28

DNA: TGTGCCATCAGTGGGGACTTGTACGAGCAGTACTTC
CDR3: CAISGDLYEQYF
D: .
J: TRBJ2-7
size: few
V: TRBV10-3

DNA: TGTGCCAGCAGCTTAGTGCGGGAGACCCAGTACTTC
CDR3: CASSLVRETQYF
D: .
J: TRBJ2-5
size: .
V: TRBV7-2

DNA: TGTGCCAGCAGCGTTAGGGCGGGGGGGGTCGATACGCAGTATTTT
CDR3: CASSVRAGGVDTQYF
D: TRBD2
J: TRBJ2-3
size: .
V: TRBV9

DNA: TGTGCCAGCAGCCGCCGGGGGATGGAAACTGAAGCTTTCTTT
CDR3: CASSRRGMETEAFF
D: .
J: TRBJ1-1
size: .
V: TRBV28

DNA: TGCAGCTTCCGACTGAACACCGGGGAGCTGTTTTTT
CDR3: CSFRLNTGELFF
D: .
J: TRBJ2-2
size: .
V: TRBV29-1

DNA: TGTGCCAGCAGTACTGCAGGACAGGGCGGTGGTGAAGCTTTCTTT
CDR3: CASSTAGQGGGEAFF
D: TRBD1
J: TRBJ1-1
size: .
V: TRBV6-1

DNA: TGCGCCAGCAGCTCGGGACAGGGGAAAAACACTGAAGCTTTCTTT
CDR3: CASSSGQGKNTEAFF
D: TRBD1
J: TRBJ1-1
size: .
V: TRBV4-3

DNA: TGTGCCTGGAGTCCCACGGGGGGGGATAACGAGCAGTACTTC
CDR3: CAWSPTGGDNEQYF
D: TRBD2
J: TRBJ2-7
size: .
V: TRBV30

DNA: TGTGCCAGCAGCCAAGTGAGGGAAACTAGTCTCACAGATACGCAGTATTTT
CDR3: CASSQVRETSLTDTQYF
D: .
J: TRBJ2-3
size: once
V: TRBV14

DNA: TGTGCCAGCAGTGAAGCGCTTGGGACAGTAGCCAAAAACATTCAGTACTTC
CDR3: CASSEALGTVAKNIQYF
D: TRBD1
J: TRBJ2-4
size: .
V: TRBV2

DNA: TGTGCCAGTAGTATAGTTGGCCACGAGCAGTACTTC
CDR3: CASSIVGHEQYF
D: .
J: TRBJ2-7
size: .
V: TRBV19

DNA: TGTGCCAGCAGCGTAGAGGTGGGCCTCGAGCAGTACTTC
CDR3: CASSVEVGLEQYF
D: .
J: TRBJ2-7
size: .
V: TRBV9

DNA: TGTGCCAGTAGTATCAGGCTCCCTTACAATGAGCAGTTCTTC
CDR3: CASSIRLPYNEQFF
D: .
J: TRBJ2-1
size: few
V: TRBV19

DNA: TGCGCCAGCAGCCAGGGATTACTAGCGGGGGGGAATGAGCAGTTCTTC
CDR3: CASSQGLLAGGNEQFF
D: TRBD2
J: TRBJ2-1
size: few
V: TRBV4-1

DNA: TGTGCCAGCACCCGAGGGAGCTCCTACGAGCAGTACTTC
CDR3: CASTRGSSYEQYF
D: .
J: TRBJ2-7
size: .
V: TRBV7-2

DNA: TGTGCCAGCAGCTCCCGACTAGCGGGAGTCTACAATGAGCAGTTCTTC
CDR3: CASSSRLAGVYNEQFF
D: TRBD2
J: TRBJ2-1
size: .
V: TRBV13

DNA: TGCGCCAGCAGCGTATCAGGGGACTCCTACAATGAGCAGTTCTTC
CDR3: CASSVSGDSYNEQFF
D: .
J: TRBJ2-1
size: few
V: TRBV5-1

DNA: TGTGCCAGCGTAAACCCAGGGGGAGTTGGGCAGTTCTTC
CDR3: CASVNPGGVGQFF
D: TRBD1
J: TRBJ2-1
size: many
V: TRBV27

DNA: TGTGCCAGCAGACCGGGACTAGCGAGCGAGCAGTACTTC
CDR3: CASRPGLASEQYF
D: .
J: TRBJ2-7
size: .
V: TRBV21-1

DNA: TGTGCCAGCAGCCGACCATTGGGAGGCCCGGACGAGCAGTACTTC
CDR3: CASSRPLGGPDEQYF
D: .
J: TRBJ2-7
size: .
V: TRBV5-4

DNA: TGTGCCAGCAGCGAGACAGGAGAATACTACGAAGAGCAGTACTTC
CDR3: CASSETGEYYEEQYF
D: .
J: TRBJ2-7
size: .
V: TRBV7-2

DNA: TGTGCCAGCAGCCAAGACCGACAGGGAAAAAGGTTCTTC
CDR3: CASSQDRQGKRFF
D: TRBD1
J: TRBJ2-1
size: .
V: TRBV14

DNA: TGTGCCAGCAGCTTAAGGGGACAGGGCTCCTACAATGAGCAGTTCTTC
CDR3: CASSLRGQGSYNEQFF
D: TRBD1
J: TRBJ2-1
size: .
V: TRBV7-3

DNA: TGTGCCAGCAGCTCGAGAGGTACAGGGCGGTACGAGCAGTACTTC
CDR3: CASSSRGTGRYEQYF
D: .
J: TRBJ2-7
size: .
V: TRBV7-2

DNA: TGTGCCAGTACAGTAGCGGGCAATCAGCCCCAGCATTTT
CDR3: CASTVAGNQPQHF
D: .
J: TRBJ1-5
size: .
V: TRBV2

DNA: TGTGCCAGCAGTCCCCAGGGGGTCCCCTACAATGAGCAGTTCTTC
CDR3: CASSPQGVPYNEQFF
D: TRBD1
J: TRBJ2-1
size: .
V: TRBV27

DNA: TGTGCCAGCAGTTTGGGTCGGGGGTACTCCTACGAGCAGTACTTC
CDR3: CASSLGRGYSYEQYF
D: .
J: TRBJ2-7
size: .
V: TRBV28

DNA: TGTGCCAGCAGTTTTCAGAAAACAGATACGCAGTATTTT
CDR3: CASSFQKTDTQYF
D: .
J: TRBJ2-3
size: .
V: TRBV27

DNA: TGTGCCTGGAGTTCCGGTAAAACTAGCGCGAGCACAGATACGCAGTATTTT
CDR3: CAWSSGKTSASTDTQYF
D: TRBD2
J: TRBJ2-3
size: .
V: TRBV30

DNA: TGTGCCAGCAGCTTGGGGGGAGGGCGGGCTTTCTTT
CDR3: CASSLGGGRAFF
D: .
J: TRBJ1-1
size: .
V: TRBV11-3

DNA: TGTGCCTGGAGTTTCGGGGGAGCCCAGCCCCAGCATTTT
CDR3: CAWSFGGAQPQHF
D: .
J: TRBJ1-5
size: .
V: TRBV30

DNA: TGTGCCTGGACTCCGGGACTAGCGGGAGCTGCAGATACGCAGTATTTT
CDR3: CAWTPGLAGAADTQYF
D: TRBD2
J: TRBJ2-3
size: .
V: TRBV30

DNA: TGTGCCAGTAGTATAGGGGGACAGGGGAGAGAGCAGTACTTC
CDR3: CASSIGGQGREQYF
D: TRBD1
J: TRBJ2-7
size: .
V: TRBV19

DNA: TGTGCCTGGAGGGCCGCGGCTGGCTACACCTTC
CDR3: CAWRAAAGYTF
D: .
J: TRBJ1-2
size: once
V: TRBV30